This T cell receptor beta chain came from a study of OX40 agonist ivuxolimab in advanced cancers. The wider study: The dose-escalation cohort had hepatocellular carcinoma, melanoma, renal cell or head and neck cancer. Anti-PD-1, anti-PD-L1 or anti-CTLA-4 therapy given earlier was allowed, and roughly 38% had some.

The study, taken as a whole, reports: Antigen targets of the expanded peripheral T cells went undetermined.

As concerns this clone: Its antigen is unknown.

Data came from immunoSEQ multiplex PCR; TCRdb stores just in-frame clones and leaves some out. This table holds under 65,000 clones, around 80% found once. The source of this sequence is an adult with an advanced solid tumor such as melanoma, head and neck, liver or kidney cancer. This specimen was CD4+ or CD8+ T cells sorted from blood, taken in a trial of the OX40 agonist ivuxolimab.

The CDR3 coding sequence is TGTGCCATTGCTAGGGACAGGGTGGACGAGCAGTACTTC. This encodes CAIARDRVDEQYF. The rearrangement uses TRBV10-3 and TRBJ2-7, with TRBD1 matching 9 bases. Trimming at V came to 9 bases and at J to 5 bases, leaving 8 bases not matched to a gene. From germline, CDR1 is ENHRY and CDR2 SYGVKD. This CDR3 contains 13 residues.